This TCR beta chain originates from a study of blood T cell repertoires in COVID-19. Study summary: The samples span acute and convalescent COVID-19 from the United States, Italy and Spain. PBMCs, B-cell-depleted T cells, or T cells provided the cDNA or gDNA that made up the material.

Authors' processing steps: Reference gene primer amplification gave estimated nucleated cell counts. Sequencing was performed with immunoSEQ multiplex PCR; in TCRdb, only in-frame clones are kept and a portion is missing. V, J and clone size were drawn from that table, and D and trimming were deduced from the DNA. The repertoire holds 150,000 to 200,000 clones, about 90% seen once, with about 2.7% in the top ten. The sequenced sample consisted of peripheral blood. This clonotype originated in a man between 40 and 49 years old with active or convalescent COVID-19.

The CDR3 nucleotides read TGTGCCAGCAGTTTCGGGGATCTAAATTCTAACTATGGCTACACCTTC. It specifies CASSFGDLNSNYGYTF. J is TRBJ1-2 and V is TRBV28, with unresolved D. Trimming took off 3 bases at V and 0 bases at J, with 14 bases between the two ends. This CDR3 comprises 16 residues. The germline CDR1 and CDR2 sequences are MDHEN and SYDVKM.